The T cell receptor (beta chain) under discussion was sequenced for a study of CD8 T cells in ankylosing spondylitis. TCRdb itself ran the 5' RACE reads through MiXCR, one entry per CDR3 protein. The data show 800,000 to 900,000 distinct CDR3 sequences, with 12% seen just once and just over 0.5% held by the top ten. Details on this clonotype: Its antigen remains unknown.

Looked up from germline, CDR1 is SGHRS and CDR2 is YFSETQ. The CDR3 extends over 14 amino acids. Trimming cost V 4 bases and J 2 bases; bases outside gene matches: 5. Study-level findings and limits: A TCR beta motif of under 10 highly homologous variants seemed to mark ankylosing spondylitis blood. Disease-linked clones were found to be CD8+ and relatively rare in peripheral blood.

The sample was blood, either unsorted or a sorted T cell fraction (not recorded which). This receptor was identified in a male donor with ankylosing spondylitis. The chain combines TRBV5-1 with TRBJ1-2; 7 bases are a match to TRBD1. The CDR3 region has the DNA TGCGCCAGCAGCCAGACGACAGGGAACTATGGCTACACCTTC. Amino acid sequence: CASSQTTGNYGYTF.